This passage covers 20 T cell receptor beta chains from one sample sequenced in a study of regulatory T cells in long-lasting Graves disease. Sequencing libraries for TCR beta were prepared with iRepertoire HTBI primers and Arm-PCR of CDR3 regions. TCRdb processed the multiplex PCR reads anew with MiXCR; each CDR3 protein has one entry. Of hundreds of thousands of distinct CDR3 sequences listed, roughly 15% were seen once; the top ten hold about 17%. Time point specified: newly diagnosed GD, antithyroid drugs for less than 3 months. PBMC-derived RNA was used for the TCR library. In addition, the sample was reused for a study of T cells in Graves' hyperthyroidism and ophthalmopathy.

The material was peripheral blood mononuclear cells (PBMCs), obtained at new diagnosis, from a patient treated with antithyroid drugs. The source is a young woman with Graves disease.

The sample holds many counts of this clonotype. V and J are TRBV28 and TRBJ2-7, with TRBD1 matching over 7 bases. In germline, CDR1 is MDHEN, CDR2 SYDVKM. The V gene end was trimmed by 2 bases and the J gene end by 6 bases; junction bases not matched to a gene: 13. This CDR3 spans 16 amino acids. The CDR3 DNA follows: TGTGCCAGCAGTTTAAGAGGCGGGTCAGGGGGTTTCGAGCAGTACTTC. Protein sequence: CASSLRGGSGGFEQYF.

This clonotype came up many times. The V call is TRBV20-1, the J call TRBJ1-5; unclear D gene. Germline V CDR1 and CDR2: DFQATT, SNEGSKA (reference sequence). V was shortened by 1 base and J by 7 bases, with 11 bases between the two germline ends. The CDR3 is 13 amino acids. In nucleotides, the CDR3 is TGCAGTGCTAGAGTAGACGGTCGACAGCCCCAGCATTTT. Its protein product is CSARVDGRQPQHF.

This clonotype has only a few counts. The rearrangement joins TRBV7-2 to TRBJ2-3, with 9 positions matching TRBD1. The V and J ends lost 1 base and 2 bases, in that order; junction bases with no gene match: 7. The CDR3 length is 17 residues. Per the germline V gene, CDR1 is SGHTA and CDR2 is FQGNSA. The CDR3 nucleotides read TGTGCCAGCAGCTTAGGAGCCGGGACAGGGACCACAGATACGCAGTATTTT. Encoded protein: CASSLGAGTGTTDTQYF.

The chain uses TRBV30 and TRBJ1-1, with D unresolved. Germline V gives CDR1 GTSNPN, CDR2 SVGIG (reference sequence). The CDR3 spans 12 residues. V shed 3 bases and J shed 7 bases, with 12 bases lying between them. The CDR3 loop is CAWRPFRLEAFF. Written as DNA, the CDR3 is TGTGCCTGGAGGCCGTTCAGACTTGAAGCTTTCTTT.

This chain joins TRBV18 and TRBJ2-5; D call uncertain. Germline loops: CDR1 KGHSH, CDR2 LQKENI. This CDR3 is 13 amino acids long. Deletions cut 6 bases from V and 0 bases from J, with 8 bases between. The CDR3 coding sequence is TGTGCCAGCTCGCTAGAGTACCAAGAGACCCAGTACTTC. Its translation is CASSLEYQETQYF.

This clonotype has at least ten counts. The V and J genes are TRBV6-5 and TRBJ2-5; the match to TRBD2 covers 9 bases. The V segment lost 2 bases and the J segment 4 bases; nucleotides outside the gene matches: 11. Germline CDR1 and CDR2: MNHEY and SVGAGI. The CDR3 consists of 17 residues. CDR3 sequence reads: CASSYGTGLAGGETQYF. CDR3 DNA sequence: TGTGCCAGCAGTTACGGTACGGGACTAGCTGGGGGAGAGACCCAGTACTTC.

At least ten counts were recorded for this clonotype. This sequence joins TRBV29-1 and TRBJ1-2; D perhaps matches TRBD1 (6 bases). V lost 4 bases and J lost 3, with 21 bases in between. CDR3 size: 16 residues. Germline V lookup: CDR1 SQVTM, CDR2 ANQGSEA. CDR3 amino acids: CSVVTTTAGTHYGYTF. As DNA, the CDR3 is TGCAGCGTTGTAACAACTACGGCCGGGACACACTATGGCTACACCTTC.

CDR3 sequence: CASTDWKYTGQAALDLHF. For the CDR3, the DNA is TGTGCCAGTACCGATTGGAAATATACGGGACAGGCCGCCTTGGACCTTCACTTT. V and J are TRBV19 and TRBJ1-6, with TRBD1 matching 8 bases. The V and J ends lost 7 bases and 19 bases, in that order; junction bases with no gene match: 30. The CDR3 consists of 18 residues. In germline, CDR1 is LNHDA, CDR2 SQIVND (reference sequence).

The chain employs TRBV19 and TRBJ2-2; D is possibly TRBD1 (5 bases). CDR3 length: 17 amino acids. Germline values: CDR1 LNHDA, CDR2 SQIVND (reference sequence). The V gene lost 3 bases and the J gene lost 5 bases, with 19 bases spanning the gap. The CDR3, as DNA: TGTGCCAGTAGTATCTTTTCCCCCCAAGGGGCAACCGGGGAGCTGTTTTTT. As protein: CASSIFSPQGATGELFF.

The table lists this clonotype with many counts. V gene TRBV20-1 combines with J gene TRBJ1-4, with 7 bases fitting TRBD1. Germline V CDR1 and CDR2: DFQATT, SNEGSKA (reference sequence). V shed 3 bases, J shed 6 bases, and the junction held 10 bases outside the gene matches. This CDR3 comprises 15 residues. For the CDR3, the DNA is TGCAGTGCTAGTGGGGACAGCAAAGAGGATGAAAAACTGTTTTTT. Translating gives CSASGDSKEDEKLFF.

This clonotype was picked up a small number of times. The CDR3 sequence is CASSPPVGNTGELFF. Written as DNA, the CDR3 is TGTGCCAGCAGCCCCCCAGTGGGGAACACCGGGGAGCTGTTTTTT. The genes are TRBV5-4 and TRBJ2-2; no clear D. The V end lost 4 bases, the J end lost 1 base, and 11 bases lay between the germline ends. Germline CDR1 SGHNT, CDR2 YYREEE (reference sequence). The CDR3 covers 15 residues.

This clonotype was found many times. The chain couples TRBV6-1 to TRBJ2-1; D possibly corresponds to TRBD2 (6 bases). V lost 1 base and J 8 bases, leaving 12 bases between the germline ends. The CDR3 has 14 residues. The germline gives CDR1 MNHNS, CDR2 SASEGT. The CDR3 nucleotides read TGTGCCAGCAGTGAAGAACTAGCCATGGATGAGCAGTTCTTC. This sequence encodes CASSEELAMDEQFF.

The chain links TRBV20-1 to TRBJ2-1; D is ambiguous. V lost 7 bases and J lost 3, with 10 bases in between. The CDR3 loop spans 12 amino acids. Per germline, CDR1 DFQATT and CDR2 SNEGSKA (reference sequence). The CDR3 DNA reads as TGCAGTGGTTCAGGCGACTACAATGAGCAGTTCTTC. Its translation is CSGSGDYNEQFF.

Concerning this clonotype: This could be a read error, since a much larger clone is one nucleotide away. The rearrangement joins TRBV5-1 to TRBJ2-3; either TRBD1 or TRBD2 may fit D (5 bases each). The CDR3 spans 15 residues. Germline CDR1 and CDR2: SGHRS and YFSETQ. Here the CDR3 reads CASSSGIRTTGTQYF. In nucleotides, the CDR3 is TGCGCCAGCAGTTCCGGGATCAGAACTACAGGTACGCAGTATTTT.

This clonotype was seen repeatedly, ten times or more. V usage is TRBV20-1 and J usage is TRBJ1-1; TRBD1 aligns across 7 bases. This CDR3 spans 12 amino acids. The V and J ends lost 7 bases and 1 base, in that order; junction bases with no gene match: 3. CDR1 and CDR2 (germline): DFQATT, SNEGSKA (reference sequence). The DNA of the CDR3 is TGCAGTGTTACAGGGGCGAACACTGAAGCTTTCTTT. Encoded protein: CSVTGANTEAFF.

The table lists this clonotype with many counts. The chain employs TRBV6-9 and TRBJ1-4; 9 bases agree with TRBD1. Looked up from germline, CDR1 is MNHGY and CDR2 is SVAAGI. CDR3 length equals 14 residues. V was clipped by 3 bases and J by 5 bases; unmatched bases: 1. CDR3 residues: CASSYGQGNEKLFF. CDR3 nucleotides: TGTGCCAGCAGTTACGGACAGGGGAATGAAAAACTGTTTTTT.

This clonotype was detected ten times or more. The chain is built from TRBV2 and TRBJ1-1; D is unclear. The CDR3 sequence is 13 residues long. Germline CDR1 and CDR2: SNHLY and FYNNEI. Trimming took off 6 bases at V and 0 bases at J, with 8 bases between the two ends. The chain's CDR3 is CASRMTLNTEAFF. The CDR3 DNA sequence: TGTGCCAGCAGGATGACACTGAACACTGAAGCTTTCTTT.

This clonotype was observed many times. The chain combines TRBV6-1 with TRBJ1-3, with 10 bases fitting TRBD1. V trimming: 6 bases; J trimming: 1 base; junction bases outside the gene matches: 6. The CDR3 covers 16 residues. Germline CDR1 and CDR2: MNHNS and SASEGT. CDR3 sequence reads: CASSFRDRGSGNTIYF. In DNA form, the CDR3 reads TGTGCCAGCAGCTTTCGGGACAGGGGATCTGGAAACACCATATATTTT.

The chain has TRBV27 and TRBJ1-1; the D gene is possibly TRBD1 (6 bases). The CDR3 totals 15 residues. The V and J ends lost 6 bases and 5 bases respectively, with 19 bases between them. Germline CDR1 and CDR2: MNHEY and SMNVEV (reference sequence). This chain's CDR3 is CASSFGGWGATEAFF. CDR3 DNA: TGTGCCAGCAGCTTTGGTGGATGGGGGGCGACTGAAGCTTTCTTT.

Concerning this clonotype: A much larger clone lies a single base off, so this may be a read error. The chain links TRBV28 to TRBJ1-2; no clear D. The CDR3 consists of 14 residues. The V gene lost 5 bases and the J gene lost 7 bases, with 17 bases spanning the gap. Germline CDR1 and CDR2: MDHEN and SYDVKM. The CDR3 DNA sequence: TGTGCCAGCAGTCTGGGCCCGACCTTCTGTGGCTACACCTTC. Protein sequence: CASSLGPTFCGYTF.